This record looks at one T cell receptor beta chain sequence and its context. Its antigen is not known. This table comes from immunoSEQ multiplex PCR, and its TCRdb copy is limited to in-frame clones, with some not included. The table includes 2 million or so clones, approximately 94% detected once. Positive CCR7 selection of CD45RO-negative cells yielded the naive CD8 cells, and terminally differentiated effector memory CD45RA+ cells were excluded. The source of the sample is a study of shared clonotypes between healthy human individuals. Findings and limits, study-wide: Represented genetic and exposure-history diversity was restricted by having few donors.

Germline values: CDR1 MNHEY, CDR2 SVGAGI. The CDR3 is made up of 13 amino acids. V lost 5 bases, J lost 7 bases, and 14 bases lay in between. This chain connects TRBV6-5 to TRBJ1-1; D may be TRBD1 (6 bases). The origin of this receptor is a man aged 18-30 years in good health. What was sequenced was naive CD8+ T cells sorted from blood. The DNA for the CDR3 is TGTGCCAGCAGTCTGAACCACAGGGTTGAAGCTTTCTTT. This encodes CASSLNHRVEAFF.